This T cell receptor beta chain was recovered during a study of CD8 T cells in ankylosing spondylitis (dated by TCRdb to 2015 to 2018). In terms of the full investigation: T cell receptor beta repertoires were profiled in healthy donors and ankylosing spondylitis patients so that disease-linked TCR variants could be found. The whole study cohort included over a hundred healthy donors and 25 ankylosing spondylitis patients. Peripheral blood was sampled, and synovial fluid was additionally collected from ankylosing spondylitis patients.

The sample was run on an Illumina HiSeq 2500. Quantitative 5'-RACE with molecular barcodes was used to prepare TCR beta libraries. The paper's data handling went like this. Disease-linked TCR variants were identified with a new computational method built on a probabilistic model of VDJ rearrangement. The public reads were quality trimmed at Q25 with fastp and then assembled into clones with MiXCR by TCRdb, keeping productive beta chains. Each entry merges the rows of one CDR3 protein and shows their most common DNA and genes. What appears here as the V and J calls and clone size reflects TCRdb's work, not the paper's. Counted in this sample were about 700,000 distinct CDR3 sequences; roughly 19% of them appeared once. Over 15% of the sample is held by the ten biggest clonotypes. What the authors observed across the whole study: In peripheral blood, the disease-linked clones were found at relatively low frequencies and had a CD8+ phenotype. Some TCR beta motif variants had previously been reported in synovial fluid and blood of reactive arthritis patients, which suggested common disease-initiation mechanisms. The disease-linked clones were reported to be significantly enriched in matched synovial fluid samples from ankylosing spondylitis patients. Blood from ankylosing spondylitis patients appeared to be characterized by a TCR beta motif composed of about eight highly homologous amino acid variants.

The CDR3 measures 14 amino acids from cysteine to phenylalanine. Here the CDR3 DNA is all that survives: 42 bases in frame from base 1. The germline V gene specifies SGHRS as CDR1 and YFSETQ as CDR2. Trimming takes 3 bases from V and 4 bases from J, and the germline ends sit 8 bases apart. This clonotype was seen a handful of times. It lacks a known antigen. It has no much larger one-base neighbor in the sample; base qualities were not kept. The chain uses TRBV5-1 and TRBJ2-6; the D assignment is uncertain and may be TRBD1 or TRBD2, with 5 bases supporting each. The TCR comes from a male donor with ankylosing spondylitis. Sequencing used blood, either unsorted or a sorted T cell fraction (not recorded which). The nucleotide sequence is TGCGCCAGCAGCTGGGACGGAGGGGCCAACGTCCTGACTTTC. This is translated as CASSWDGGANVLTF.